Listed below are T cell receptor beta chains from one sample, sequenced in a study of CD8 T cells in ankylosing spondylitis. TCRdb redid the calling of the 5' RACE reads with MiXCR, one entry per CDR3 protein. The table shows 250,000 or so distinct CDR3 sequences, with more than 15% occurring only once. Sequenced material: blood, either unsorted or a sorted T cell fraction (not recorded which). These receptors all come from a male donor with ankylosing spondylitis or in good health (not recorded which). Each CDR3 is given with its conserved first and last residue. The order of the fields is J gene, D gene, clone size, V gene, CDR3 protein, CDR3 DNA. D genes are given only for firm matches. Clone size is shown for a subset of rows, as once, few, many or a class of expanded clone.

TRBJ2-2,.,few,TRBV7-9,CASSPAGALGTGELFF,TGTGCCAGCAGCCCAGCAGGAGCGCTGGGCACCGGGGAGCTGTTTTTT
TRBJ2-7,.,.,TRBV20-1,CSAITGVQGFEQYF,TGCAGTGCCATTACCGGCGTACAGGGATTCGAGCAGTACTTC
TRBJ2-7,.,few,TRBV20-1,CSATFIPGDGAYEQYF,TGCAGTGCTACGTTCATCCCAGGGGATGGGGCCTACGAGCAGTACTTC
TRBJ1-3,.,few,TRBV9,CASSGPGSSGNTIYF,TGTGCCAGCAGCGGCCCGGGATCCTCTGGAAACACCATATATTTT
TRBJ1-2,.,.,TRBV5-5,CASSLGLGQDGYTF,TGTGCCAGCAGCTTGGGTCTGGGGCAGGATGGCTACACCTTC
TRBJ2-1,.,many,TRBV12-3/TRBV12-4,CASSFPLAPGTGSSYNEQFF,TGTGCCAGCAGTTTCCCTCTAGCGCCCGGAACTGGGAGCTCCTACAATGAGCAGTTCTTC
TRBJ2-1,TRBD2,few,TRBV4-3,CASSQDLERELNNEQFF,TGCGCCAGCAGCCAAGATCTGGAGCGGGAGCTCAACAATGAGCAGTTCTTC
TRBJ2-2,.,.,TRBV13,CASSSTRATGELFF,TGTGCCAGCAGCTCGACTAGGGCCACCGGGGAGCTGTTTTTT
TRBJ2-7,.,.,TRBV7-9,CASSHRDGEQYF,TGTGCCAGCAGCCACAGGGATGGTGAGCAGTACTTC
TRBJ1-1,.,.,TRBV6-1,CASRSGMNTEAFF,TGTGCCAGCAGATCAGGGATGAACACTGAAGCTTTCTTT
TRBJ1-3,.,few,TRBV29-1,CSYSPLVGNTIYF,TGCAGCTACTCCCCTCTCGTCGGAAACACCATATATTTT
TRBJ2-7,.,.,TRBV15,CATSRDRTADPTYEQYF,TGTGCCACCAGCAGAGATCGAACAGCTGACCCAACCTACGAGCAGTACTTC
TRBJ1-1,TRBD1,.,TRBV5-1,CASSLQGAYGDTEAFF,TGCGCCAGCAGCTTACAGGGGGCTTATGGGGACACTGAAGCTTTCTTT
TRBJ2-1,TRBD2,.,TRBV12-3/TRBV12-4,CASSFKWVGLAERNEQFF,TGTGCCAGCAGTTTTAAATGGGTTGGACTAGCGGAGAGGAATGAGCAGTTCTTC
TRBJ2-5,.,.,TRBV7-9,CASSSRQDPETQYF,TGTGCCAGCAGCAGCAGACAGGATCCGGAGACCCAGTACTTC
TRBJ1-5,.,many,TRBV12-3/TRBV12-4,CASGGWGNQPQHF,TGTGCCAGTGGGGGGTGGGGAAATCAGCCCCAGCATTTT
TRBJ2-3,TRBD2,few,TRBV9,CASSEGLAEDTDTQYF,TGTGCCAGCAGCGAAGGACTAGCGGAGGACACAGATACGCAGTATTTT
TRBJ2-1,.,few,TRBV29-1,CSGDTGSSYNEQFF,TGCAGCGGGGATACAGGAAGCTCCTACAATGAGCAGTTCTTC
TRBJ2-5,TRBD2,.,TRBV12-5,CASGPPLLAGLQETQYF,TGTGCTAGTGGCCCCCCCTTACTAGCGGGCCTCCAAGAGACCCAGTACTTC
TRBJ1-1,.,.,TRBV5-1,CASSSGWETEAFF,TGCGCCAGCAGCTCAGGATGGGAGACTGAAGCTTTCTTT
TRBJ2-2,TRBD1,.,TRBV5-1,CASSRDRGVAGELFF,TGCGCCAGCAGCCGGGACAGGGGGGTCGCCGGGGAGCTGTTTTTT
TRBJ2-7,TRBD2,many,TRBV10-3,CAMTSGRASVNEQYF,TGTGCCATGACTAGCGGGAGGGCAAGCGTAAACGAGCAGTACTTC
TRBJ2-3,.,.,TRBV28,CASSLGHSDVQDTQYF,TGTGCCAGCAGTCTGGGTCATAGCGATGTACAAGATACGCAGTATTTT
TRBJ2-7,.,.,TRBV5-1,CASSSGQQAYEQYF,TGCGCCAGCAGCTCTGGACAGCAAGCCTACGAGCAGTACTTC
TRBJ2-2,.,.,TRBV4-1,CASSQDSGIGWELFF,TGCGCCAGCAGCCAAGATTCCGGGATAGGGTGGGAGCTGTTTTTT
TRBJ2-5,.,few,TRBV12-3/TRBV12-4,CASSPDWLGGEVETQYF,TGTGCCAGCAGCCCCGACTGGCTCGGGGGCGAGGTAGAGACCCAGTACTTC
TRBJ2-2,.,.,TRBV4-2,CASSQHTPQLGGELFF,TGTGCCAGCAGCCAACACACACCACAACTGGGCGGGGAGCTGTTTTTT
TRBJ1-1,.,few,TRBV5-1,CASSLAPGSGTEAFF,TGCGCCAGCAGCTTGGCCCCGGGGTCGGGCACTGAAGCTTTCTTT
TRBJ2-7,TRBD2,few,TRBV27,CASRLGTSGSYEQYF,TGTGCCAGCAGGCTTGGGACTAGCGGCTCCTACGAGCAGTACTTC
TRBJ2-3,TRBD2,many,TRBV29-1,CSVVLAGGQDTQYF,TGCAGCGTAGTCCTAGCGGGAGGTCAAGATACGCAGTATTTT
TRBJ2-1,.,.,TRBV29-1,CSVEDQELDYNEQFF,TGCAGCGTTGAAGATCAGGAGTTGGACTACAATGAGCAGTTCTTC